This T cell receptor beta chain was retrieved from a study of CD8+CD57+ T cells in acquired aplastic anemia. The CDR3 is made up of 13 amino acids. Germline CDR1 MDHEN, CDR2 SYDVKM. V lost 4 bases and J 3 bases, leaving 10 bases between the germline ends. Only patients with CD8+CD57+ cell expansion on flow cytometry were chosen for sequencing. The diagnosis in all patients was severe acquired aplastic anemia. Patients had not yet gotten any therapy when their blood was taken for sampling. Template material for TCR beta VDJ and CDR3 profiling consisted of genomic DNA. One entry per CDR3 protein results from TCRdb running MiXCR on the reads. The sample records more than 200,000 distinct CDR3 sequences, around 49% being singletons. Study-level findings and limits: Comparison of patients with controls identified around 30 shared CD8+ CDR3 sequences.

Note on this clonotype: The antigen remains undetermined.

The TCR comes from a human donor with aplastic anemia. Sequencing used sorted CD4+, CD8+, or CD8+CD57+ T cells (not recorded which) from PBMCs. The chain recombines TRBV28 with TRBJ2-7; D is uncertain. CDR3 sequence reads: CASSSTRSYEQYF. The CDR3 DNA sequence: TGTGCCAGCAGTTCGACCAGGAGCTACGAGCAGTACTTC.